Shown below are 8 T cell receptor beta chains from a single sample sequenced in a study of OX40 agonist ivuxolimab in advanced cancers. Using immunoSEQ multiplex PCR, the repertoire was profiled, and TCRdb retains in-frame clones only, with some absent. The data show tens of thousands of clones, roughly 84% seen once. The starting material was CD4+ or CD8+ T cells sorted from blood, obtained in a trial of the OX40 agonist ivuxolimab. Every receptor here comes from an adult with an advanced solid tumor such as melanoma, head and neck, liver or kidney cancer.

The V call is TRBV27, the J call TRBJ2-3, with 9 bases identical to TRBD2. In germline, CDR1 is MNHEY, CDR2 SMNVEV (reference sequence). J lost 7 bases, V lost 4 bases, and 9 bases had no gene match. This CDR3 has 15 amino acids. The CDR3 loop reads CASSSGGRAGNTQYF. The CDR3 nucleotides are TGTGCCAGCAGTTCCGGCGGGAGGGCGGGAAATACGCAGTATTTT.

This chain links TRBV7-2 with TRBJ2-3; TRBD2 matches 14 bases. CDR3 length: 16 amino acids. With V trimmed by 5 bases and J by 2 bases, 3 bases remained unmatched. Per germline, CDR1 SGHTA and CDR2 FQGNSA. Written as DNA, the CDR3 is TGTGCCAGCAGCCGACTAGCGGGGGGGAACACAGATACGCAGTATTTT. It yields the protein CASSRLAGGNTDTQYF.

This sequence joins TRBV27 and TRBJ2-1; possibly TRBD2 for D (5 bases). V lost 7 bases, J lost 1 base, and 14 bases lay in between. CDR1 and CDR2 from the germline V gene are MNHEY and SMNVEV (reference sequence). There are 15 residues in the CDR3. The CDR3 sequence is CASTHRGGSYNEQFF. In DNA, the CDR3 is TGTGCCAGCACTCACCGTGGCGGGTCCTACAATGAGCAGTTCTTC.

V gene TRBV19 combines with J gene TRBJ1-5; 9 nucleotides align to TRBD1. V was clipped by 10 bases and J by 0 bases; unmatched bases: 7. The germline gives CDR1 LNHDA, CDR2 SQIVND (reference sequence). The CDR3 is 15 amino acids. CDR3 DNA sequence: TGTGCCACTGCGGACAGGGGCCTTAGCAATCAGCCCCAGCATTTT. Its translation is CATADRGLSNQPQHF.

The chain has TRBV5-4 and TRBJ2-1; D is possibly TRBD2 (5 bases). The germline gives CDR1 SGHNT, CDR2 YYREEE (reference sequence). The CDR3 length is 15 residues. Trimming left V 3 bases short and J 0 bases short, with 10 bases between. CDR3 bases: TGTGCCAGCAGCTCGGGATCTGTCTCCTACAATGAGCAGTTCTTC. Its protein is CASSSGSVSYNEQFF.

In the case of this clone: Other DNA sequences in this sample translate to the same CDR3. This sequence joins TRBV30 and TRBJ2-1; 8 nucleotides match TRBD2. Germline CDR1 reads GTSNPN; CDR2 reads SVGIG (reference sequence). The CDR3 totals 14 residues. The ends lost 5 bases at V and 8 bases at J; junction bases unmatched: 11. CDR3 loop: CAWSPGLGGDEQFF. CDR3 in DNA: TGTGCCTGGTCCCCGGGACTAGGAGGGGATGAGCAGTTCTTC.

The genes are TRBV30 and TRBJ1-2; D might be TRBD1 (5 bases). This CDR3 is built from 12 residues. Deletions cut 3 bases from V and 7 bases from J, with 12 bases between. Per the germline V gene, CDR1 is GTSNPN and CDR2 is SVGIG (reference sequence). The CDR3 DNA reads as TGTGCCTGGAGGGTCGGGGCCTTTGGCTACACCTTC. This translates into CAWRVGAFGYTF.

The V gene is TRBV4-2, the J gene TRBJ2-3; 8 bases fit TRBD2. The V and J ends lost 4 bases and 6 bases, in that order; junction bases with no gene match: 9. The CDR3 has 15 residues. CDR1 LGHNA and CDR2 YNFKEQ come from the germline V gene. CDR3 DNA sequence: TGTGCCAGCAGCCTACTGAGCGGGAGAGATGATACGCAGTATTTT. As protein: CASSLLSGRDDTQYF.